This T cell receptor (beta chain) was profiled in a study of cytomegalovirus exposure and HLA in healthy donors. This CDR3 comprises 16 residues. Germline lookup yields CDR1 SGHRS and CDR2 YFSETQ. Trimming took off 0 bases at V and 0 bases at J, with 10 bases between the two ends. The PCR used 60 Vbeta and 13 Jbeta primers. TCRdb's copy holds only in-frame clones and misses some; the assay was immunoSEQ multiplex PCR. The table has about 140,000 clones, 78% seen once. Sequencing used PBMCs. This receptor was taken from a female donor in good health and CMV-seronegative. The V call is TRBV5-1, the J call TRBJ1-3, with D unresolved. The CDR3, as DNA: TGCGCCAGCAGCTTGGCGCCGGGAGACTCTGGAAACACCATATATTTT. Its translation is CASSLAPGDSGNTIYF. Complete variable domain (other parts from reference TRBV5-1 and TRBJ1-3): KAGVTQTPRYLIKTRGQQVTLSCSPISGHRSVSWYQQTPGQGLQFLFEYFSETQRNKGNFPGRFSGRQFSNSRSEMNVSTLELGDSALYLCASSLAPGDSGNTIYFGEGSWLTVV.